A single sample gave rise to the 5 T cell receptor beta chains below, sequenced in a study of T cell responses to AZD1222 COVID-19 vaccine. Sequencing was performed with immunoSEQ multiplex PCR; in TCRdb, only in-frame clones are kept and a portion is missing. The data contain 150,000 to 200,000 clones, roughly 92% of them singletons. The specimen was peripheral blood, collected 28 days after the second dose of the MenACWY control vaccine. Receptors were obtained from an adult who received the MenACWY meningococcal vaccine as a control.

For the CDR3, the DNA is TGTGCCAGCTCACCGGTCAGGGATGAAGCTTTCTTT. It encodes CASSPVRDEAFF. The chain combines TRBV18 with TRBJ1-1, with D tentatively TRBD1 (5 bases). Germline-derived CDR1 and CDR2 are KGHSH and LQKENI. V lost 3 bases and J 7 bases, leaving 9 bases between the germline ends. CDR3 length: 12 residues.

The V gene is TRBV7-3, the J gene TRBJ2-2, with 8 bases matching TRBD2. V trimming: 5 bases; J trimming: 8 bases; junction bases outside the gene matches: 4. This CDR3 contains 13 residues. Germline V lookup: CDR1 SGHTA, CDR2 FQGTGA. The DNA of the CDR3 is TGTGCCAGCAGCCTGGGACTAGATGGGGAGCTGTTTTTT. It specifies CASSLGLDGELFF.

The chain joins TRBV6-2 or TRBV6-3 to TRBJ1-5; 7 bases align to TRBD1. CDR3 size: 12 residues. The ends lost 5 bases at V and 8 bases at J; junction bases unmatched: 3. The germline CDR1 and CDR2 sequences are MNHEY and SVGEGT. CDR3 sequence reads: CASSPDREPQHF. CDR3 coding DNA: TGTGCCAGCAGTCCAGACAGGGAGCCCCAGCATTTT.

The V and J genes are TRBV24-1 and TRBJ2-1, with 11 bases lining up with TRBD2. Germline CDR1 is KGHDR and CDR2 is SFDVKD. J was trimmed by 7 bases and V by 4 bases; bases with no gene match: 11. The length of the CDR3 is 17 residues. The CDR3, as DNA: TGTGCCACCAGTGACCCCATACTAGCGGGAGTTTCAAATGAGCAGTTCTTC. Translation gives CATSDPILAGVSNEQFF.

CDR3 DNA sequence: TGCGCCAGCAGCTTGGGGCTGAGCAATGAGCAGTTCTTC. This encodes CASSLGLSNEQFF. V and J are TRBV5-1 and TRBJ2-1; D gene unclear. Germline loops: CDR1 SGHRS, CDR2 YFSETQ. This CDR3 is built from 13 residues. Trimming pared 0 bases from V and 6 bases from J, leaving 7 bases between. Using reference TRBV5-1 and TRBJ2-1 for the parts outside the CDR3, the full variable domain is KAGVTQTPRYLIKTRGQQVTLSCSPISGHRSVSWYQQTPGQGLQFLFEYFSETQRNKGNFPGRFSGRQFSNSRSEMNVSTLELGDSALYLCASSLGLSNEQFFGPGTRLTVL.